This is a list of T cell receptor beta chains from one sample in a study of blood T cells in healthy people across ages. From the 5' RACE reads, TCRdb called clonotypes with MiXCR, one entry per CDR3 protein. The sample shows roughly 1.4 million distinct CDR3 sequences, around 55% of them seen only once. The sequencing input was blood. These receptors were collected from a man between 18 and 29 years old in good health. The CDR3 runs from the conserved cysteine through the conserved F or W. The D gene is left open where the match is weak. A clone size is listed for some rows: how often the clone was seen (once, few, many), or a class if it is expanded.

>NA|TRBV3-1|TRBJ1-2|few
TGTGCCAGCAGCCAAGACGGACATGGCTACACCTTC
CASSQDGHGYTF
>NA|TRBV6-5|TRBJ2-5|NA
TGTGCCAGCAGCCGCCCCGGGAGACAAGAGACCCAGTACTTC
CASSRPGRQETQYF
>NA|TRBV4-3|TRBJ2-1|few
TGCGCCAGCAGCCAAGTTGCCAGGGGTGAGCAGTTCTTC
CASSQVARGEQFF
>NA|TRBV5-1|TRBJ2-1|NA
TGCGCCAGCAGCTTGCAGTCCCCCACCAATGAGCAGTTCTTC
CASSLQSPTNEQFF
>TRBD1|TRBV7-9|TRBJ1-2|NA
TGTGCCAGCAGCTTGGACCGGGACAGGATCTATGGCTACACCTTC
CASSLDRDRIYGYTF
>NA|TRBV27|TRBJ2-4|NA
TGTGCCAGCAGTTTAACGCAGGGGGGGGACATTCAGTACTTC
CASSLTQGGDIQYF
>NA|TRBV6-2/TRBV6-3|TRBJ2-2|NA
TGTGCCAGCAGTTACCCTTTCGGCGGGGACTACACCGGGGAGCTGTTTTTT
CASSYPFGGDYTGELFF
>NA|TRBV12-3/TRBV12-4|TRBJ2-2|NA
TGTGCCAGCAGCAAAGGGGACGGTACGTTTTTT
CASSKGDGTFF
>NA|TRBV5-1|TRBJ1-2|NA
TGCGCCAGCAGCTTGACTACAGACACCTGGGTTAACTATGGCTACACCTTC
CASSLTTDTWVNYGYTF
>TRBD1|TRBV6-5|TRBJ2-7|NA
TGTGCCACCTCTCGGACAGGGTACTCCTACGAGCAGTACTTC
CATSRTGYSYEQYF
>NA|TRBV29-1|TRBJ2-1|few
TGCAGCGTTGCGATCGGTGACGAGCAGTTCTTC
CSVAIGDEQFF
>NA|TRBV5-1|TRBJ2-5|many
TGCGCCAGCAGCTTGAGCGGTATCAACCAAGAGACCCAGTACTTC
CASSLSGINQETQYF
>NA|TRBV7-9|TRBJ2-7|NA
TGTGCCAGCAGTTCTAAGCGGGTTCCCTACGAGCAGTACTTC
CASSSKRVPYEQYF
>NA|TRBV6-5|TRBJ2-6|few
TGTGCCAGTCGTCTTGGGAGTCTTGGGGCCAACGTCCTGACTTTC
CASRLGSLGANVLTF
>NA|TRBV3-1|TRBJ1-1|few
TGTGCCAGCAGCTCACGCCTTAGGGAGAGAGCTTTCTTT
CASSSRLRERAFF
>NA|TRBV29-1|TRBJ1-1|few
TGCAGCGTTCCTTCGACAGACATGAACACTGAAGCTTTCTTT
CSVPSTDMNTEAFF
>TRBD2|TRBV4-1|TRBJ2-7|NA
TGCGCCAGCAGCCAAGTAGCGGGCCCTACCTACGAGCAGTACTTC
CASSQVAGPTYEQYF
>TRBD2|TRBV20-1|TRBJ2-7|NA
TGCAGTGCTGGCGGGACTAGCGGTTCCTACGAGCAGTACTTC
CSAGGTSGSYEQYF
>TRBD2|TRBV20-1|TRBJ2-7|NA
TGCAGTGCTGTCCGGGAGGCGACCTACGAGCAGTACTTC
CSAVREATYEQYF
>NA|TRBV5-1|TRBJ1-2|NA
TGCGCCAGCAGCTTGTTGGGGGTTCGGATGGTGGACTATGGCTACACCTTC
CASSLLGVRMVDYGYTF
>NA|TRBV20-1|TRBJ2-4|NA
TGCAGTGCGCGGGGACAGTTCAAAAACATTCAGTACTTC
CSARGQFKNIQYF
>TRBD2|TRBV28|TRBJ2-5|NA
TGTGCCAGCAGCTTATTAGCGGGGGGGATGAGGGAGACCCAGTACTTC
CASSLLAGGMRETQYF
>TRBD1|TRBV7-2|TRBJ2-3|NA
TGTGCCAGCAGCTTTGACAGGGGATATACGCAGTATTTT
CASSFDRGYTQYF
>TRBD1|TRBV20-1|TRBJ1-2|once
TGCAGTGCTAGAGCGGCAGGGGGCACGCCGGTGCATGGCTACACCTTC
CSARAAGGTPVHGYTF
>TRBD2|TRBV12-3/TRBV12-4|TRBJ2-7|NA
TGTGCCGGCAGACCGGGGACTAGCGGAATATACGAGCAGTACTTC
CAGRPGTSGIYEQYF
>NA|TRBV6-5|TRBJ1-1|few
TGTGCCAGCAGTTACTCGCTTCGGAACACTGAAGCTTTCTTT
CASSYSLRNTEAFF
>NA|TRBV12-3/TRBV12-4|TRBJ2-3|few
TGTGCCAGCAGCTACGGGACAACCAACACAGATACGCAGTATTTT
CASSYGTTNTDTQYF
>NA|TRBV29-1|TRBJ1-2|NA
TGCAGCGTTGAAGTCCCGGGACGGGGGGAAAATGGCTACACCTTC
CSVEVPGRGENGYTF
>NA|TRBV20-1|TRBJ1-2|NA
TGCAGTGCTATAACAGCGAACTATGGCTACACCTTC
CSAITANYGYTF
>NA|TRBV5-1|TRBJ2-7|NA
TGCGCCAGCAGCTTGGGTGGGGAAGTAAACGAGCAGTACTTC
CASSLGGEVNEQYF
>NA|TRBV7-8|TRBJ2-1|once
TGTGCCAGCAGCTTAGGCCCTCGTGGGGTCACAGTTGAGCAGTTCTTC
CASSLGPRGVTVEQFF
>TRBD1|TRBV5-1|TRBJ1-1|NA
TGCGCCAGCAGCTTGCGCCCGAAGGGGGCGCATGGCACTGAAGCTTTCTTT
CASSLRPKGAHGTEAFF
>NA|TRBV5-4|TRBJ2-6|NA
TGTGCCAGCCTCGCAGGGGGCGGGAGCGGGGCCAACGTCCTGACTTTC
CASLAGGGSGANVLTF
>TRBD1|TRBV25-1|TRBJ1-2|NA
TGTGCCAGCAGTGACCCCCGGCTACAGGGGATCTATGGCTACACCTTC
CASSDPRLQGIYGYTF
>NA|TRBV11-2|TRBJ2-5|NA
TGTGCCAGCAGCTCGAGGCGGAAAGAGACCCAGTACTTC
CASSSRRKETQYF
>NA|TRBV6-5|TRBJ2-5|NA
TGTGCCAGCAGTCCCCGAGTAGTTGGAAATGAGCAGTACTTC
CASSPRVVGNEQYF
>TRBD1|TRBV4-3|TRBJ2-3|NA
TGCGCCAGCAGCCAGCTTGGCAGGGGGAGAGATACGCAGTATTTT
CASSQLGRGRDTQYF
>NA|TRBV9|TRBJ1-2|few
TGTGCCAGCAGCGAGGACGCCGCTAACTATGGCTACACCTTC
CASSEDAANYGYTF
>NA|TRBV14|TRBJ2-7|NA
TGTGCCAGCAGCCCACAGGACCATTCCTACGAGCAGTACTTC
CASSPQDHSYEQYF
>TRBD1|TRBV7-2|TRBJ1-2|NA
TGTGCCAGCAGCTTAGGAAGGGGACAGGGGGTTGGCTACACCTTC
CASSLGRGQGVGYTF
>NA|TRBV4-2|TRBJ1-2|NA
TGTGCTAGCAGCCAACGTCCAGGAAACTCTTATGGCTACACCTTC
CASSQRPGNSYGYTF
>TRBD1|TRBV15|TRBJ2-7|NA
TGTGCCACCAGCAGAGAAACAGGGGGCTCCTACGAGCAGTACTTC
CATSRETGGSYEQYF
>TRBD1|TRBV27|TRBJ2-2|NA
TGTGCCAGCAGACGAGAAAGGGGGCCCGGGGAGCTGTTTTTT
CASRRERGPGELFF
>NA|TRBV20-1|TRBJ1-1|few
TGCAGTGCTAGAGATGTGACAAGTGAAGCTTTCTTT
CSARDVTSEAFF
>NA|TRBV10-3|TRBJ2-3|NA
TGTGCCATCAGTGAGTCGACAGTGAGTACGCAGTATTTT
CAISESTVSTQYF